In its sample, the clone carrying this T cell receptor beta chain was seen many times. Antigen: not known. RNA transcripts provided the source from which TCR beta CDR3 regions were amplified. The HTBI set primed first-round TCR CDR3 RT-PCR. Using its own MiXCR run on the multiplex PCR reads, TCRdb lists one record per CDR3 protein. The table has 500,000 to 750,000 distinct CDR3 sequences, around 46% seen once; the top ten hold roughly 8.2%. This sample was included in a study of T cells in Graves' hyperthyroidism and ophthalmopathy. V dropped 1 base and J dropped 1 base, with 10 bases sitting between them. Germline V gene lookup returns CDR1 SGHTA and CDR2 FQGNSA. The CDR3 has 15 residues. Study outcomes and limitations: Most thyroid clonotypes expanded above 0.001 were also detected in blood.

The material sequenced was peripheral blood or thyroid tissue (not recorded which). This chain joins TRBV7-2 and TRBJ2-5; D gene ambiguous. The sequence came from a woman aged 18-29 years with Graves' hyperthyroidism. In DNA form, the CDR3 reads TGTGCCAGCAGCTTAGATCCGGTCTCCCAAGAGACCCAGTACTTC. Protein sequence: CASSLDPVSQETQYF.